One sample yielded the 22 T cell receptor beta chains listed below, sequenced in a study of response to subunit inactivated influenza vaccine. TCRdb processed the RT-PCR reads anew with MiXCR; each CDR3 protein has one entry. This table has 300,000 to 350,000 distinct CDR3 sequences, 21% appearing once. The sample here was PBMCs from blood, taken approximately 20 months after vaccination. Receptors were obtained from a man between 50 and 69 years old who received an inactivated influenza vaccine.

This clonotype came up a few times. The genes are TRBV5-5 and TRBJ2-1; no reliable D call. The CDR3 has 15 residues. The ends were cut back, 6 bases at V and 0 bases at J, with 13 bases in the middle. Germline CDR1 SGHKS, CDR2 YYEKEE (reference sequence). CDR3 residues: CASIHGRSSYNEQFF. The DNA for the CDR3 is TGTGCCAGCATCCATGGCAGGAGCTCCTACAATGAGCAGTTCTTC.

The genes are TRBV4-3 and TRBJ2-3; D is unresolved. V was cut by 0 bases and J by 8 bases, with 12 bases left in between. The CDR3 is 14 amino acids. Germline V gene lookup returns CDR1 LGHNA and CDR2 YSLEER. CDR3 sequence reads: CASSQDLAAPTQYF. The DNA for the CDR3 is TGCGCCAGCAGCCAAGATCTGGCTGCCCCTACGCAGTATTTT.

This clonotype was picked up many times. The V gene is TRBV12-3 or TRBV12-4, the J gene TRBJ1-2; 7 nucleotides align to TRBD1. V shed 6 bases, J shed 2 bases, and the junction held 12 bases outside the gene matches. This CDR3 has 16 amino acids. The CDR3 DNA is TGTGCCAGCAGCCTAAAACAAACACAGGGGAACTATGGCTACACCTTC. This sequence encodes CASSLKQTQGNYGYTF.

This clonotype was seen just once. This chain connects TRBV10-3 to TRBJ2-3; the D is unclear. CDR3 length: 16 amino acids. Trimming pared 4 bases from V and 0 bases from J, leaving 14 bases between. Germline CDR1 is ENHRY and CDR2 is SYGVKD. The CDR3, as DNA: TGTGCCATCAGTGGACGGCAGGAATCTAGCACAGATACGCAGTATTTT. This sequence encodes CAISGRQESSTDTQYF.

The V gene is TRBV18, the J gene TRBJ2-7, with 8 bases lining up with TRBD1. Germline V CDR1 and CDR2: KGHSH, LQKENI. After removal of 3 bases from V and 3 bases from J, the junction contained 7 bases not matched to a gene. This CDR3 has 15 amino acids. The DNA of the CDR3 is TGTGCCAGCTCACCGATACAGGGGGGCAGCTACGAGCAGTACTTC. This sequence encodes CASSPIQGGSYEQYF.

The chain recombines TRBV14 with TRBJ2-1, with TRBD1 as a possible D gene (5 bases). With 4 bases removed from V and 9 bases from J, the gap between germline ends came to 13 bases. This CDR3 comprises 13 residues. Germline V gene lookup returns CDR1 SGHDN and CDR2 FVKESK. CDR3 nucleotide sequence: TGTGCCAGCAGCCCGGATAGGGGCGGTGAGCAGTTCTTC. Protein: CASSPDRGGEQFF.

This sequence joins TRBV6-1 and TRBJ2-3; D tentatively reads TRBD1 or TRBD2 (5 bases each). The V gene's germline CDR1 is MNHNS and CDR2 SASEGT. Trimming pared 6 bases from V and 0 bases from J, leaving 19 bases between. The CDR3 runs 17 residues. CDR3 DNA: TGTGCCAGCAGCCGTTGGGACCGTAGGCCTAGCACAGATACGCAGTATTTT. This encodes CASSRWDRRPSTDTQYF.

The sample holds a few counts of this clonotype. The V call is TRBV5-4, the J call TRBJ1-3, with a tentative D call TRBD1 (6 bases). The V gene lost 4 bases and the J gene lost 1 base, with 15 bases spanning the gap. The CDR3 sequence is 16 residues long. Germline V gene lookup returns CDR1 SGHNT and CDR2 YYREEE (reference sequence). CDR3 region: CASSPGGGRSGNTIYF. The DNA for the CDR3 is TGTGCCAGCAGCCCCGGGGGGGGGCGGTCTGGAAACACCATATATTTT.

A note on this clonotype: One base away lies a much larger clone, so this may be a sequencing read error. The chain has TRBV20-1 and TRBJ1-2, with TRBD1 matching over 7 bases. Germline V gives CDR1 DFQATT, CDR2 SNEGSKA (reference sequence). The CDR3 is made up of 14 amino acids. The trim removed 3 bases at V and 10 bases at J, leaving 14 bases unmatched. CDR3 region: CSARDTGVKDAYTF. CDR3 sequence (DNA): TGCAGTGCTAGGGACACAGGGGTCAAAGATGCCTACACCTTC.

This clonotype has a count of ten or more. The DNA of the CDR3 is TGTGCCAGCAGTTTACCAGGGGGGGATGGCTACACCTTC. Translated: CASSLPGGDGYTF. The chain recombines TRBV27 with TRBJ1-2, with 7 bases that match TRBD1. The length of the CDR3 is 13 residues. With 2 bases clipped from V and 6 bases from J, the junction kept 3 bases outside the gene matches. CDR1 MNHEY and CDR2 SMNVEV come from the germline V gene (reference sequence).

This clonotype came up a few times. CDR3 sequence: CATSVLDSNEQFF. The CDR3 DNA sequence: TGTGCCACCAGTGTCTTGGACAGCAATGAGCAGTTCTTC. The chain combines TRBV24-1 with TRBJ2-1; the D gene is possibly TRBD1 (6 bases). V was cut by 5 bases and J by 6 bases, with 10 bases left in between. The CDR3 has 13 residues. Germline values: CDR1 KGHDR, CDR2 SFDVKD.

The rearrangement links TRBV28 to TRBJ2-6; the D is unclear. This CDR3 region has 12 residues. Germline lookup yields CDR1 MDHEN and CDR2 SYDVKM. V was trimmed by 6 bases and J by 4 bases, leaving 4 bases between them. Here the CDR3 DNA reads TGTGCCAGCAGGGGGGGGGCCAACGTCCTGACTTTC. Protein: CASRGGANVLTF. Together with reference TRBV28 and TRBJ2-6, the CDR3 gives the full variable domain: DVKVTQSSRYLVKRTGEKVFLECVQDMDHENMFWYRQDPGLGLRLIYFSYDVKMKEKGDIPEGYSVSREKKERFSLILESASTNQTSMYLCASRGGANVLTFGAGSRLTVL.

The chain has TRBV11-2 and TRBJ1-1; TRBD1 matches 7 bases. The V segment lost 1 base and the J segment 6 bases; nucleotides outside the gene matches: 5. The V gene's germline CDR1 is SGHAT and CDR2 FQNNGV. This CDR3 contains 14 residues. CDR3 bases: TGTGCCAGCAGCTTAGTAGACAGGGTCCCTGAAGCTTTCTTT. Translated, it gives CASSLVDRVPEAFF.

This clonotype was seen more than once but under ten times. This rearrangement joins TRBV11-2 to TRBJ1-2; D possibly corresponds to TRBD1 (5 bases). Germline loops: CDR1 SGHAT, CDR2 FQNNGV. This CDR3 region has 16 residues. Trimming cost V 6 bases and J 2 bases, with 19 bases left between them. The CDR3 here is CASSSPRRQGNYGYTF. Written as DNA, the CDR3 is TGTGCCAGCAGTTCCCCGAGGCGTCAGGGAAACTATGGCTACACCTTC.

The V and J genes are TRBV29-1 and TRBJ2-4; no definite D call. Trimming stripped 0 bases from V and 3 bases from J, with 12 bases between. The CDR3 is made up of 15 amino acids. Germline values: CDR1 SQVTM, CDR2 ANQGSEA. Here the CDR3 reads CSVEDLAPIKNIQYF. CDR3 in DNA: TGCAGCGTTGAAGATCTTGCGCCTATCAAAAACATTCAGTACTTC.

The chain couples TRBV20-1 to TRBJ1-5, with a weak D call TRBD1 (6 bases). Germline V lookup: CDR1 DFQATT, CDR2 SNEGSKA (reference sequence). V lost 3 bases and J lost 5, with 23 bases in between. The CDR3 contains 17 residues. CDR3 loop: CSARGTGSWPGDQPQHF. CDR3 in DNA: TGCAGTGCTAGGGGAACAGGGAGTTGGCCGGGGGATCAGCCCCAGCATTTT.

The chain carries TRBV20-1 and TRBJ1-6; D remains ambiguous. The length of the CDR3 is 13 residues. The germline V gene encodes CDR1 DFQATT and CDR2 SNEGSKA (reference sequence). V was trimmed by 0 bases and J by 2 bases, leaving 2 bases between them. The CDR3 DNA is TGCAGTGCTAGAGAAACCTATAATTCACCCCTCCACTTT. It translates to CSARETYNSPLHF.

This clonotype was detected ten times or more. This chain connects TRBV12-3 or TRBV12-4 to TRBJ1-5, with D unresolved. V shed 0 bases and J shed 4 bases, with 4 bases lying between them. This CDR3 region has 13 residues. The CDR3 DNA reads TGTGCCAGCAGTTTAGCCCGGAATCAGCCCCAGCATTTT. It specifies CASSLARNQPQHF.

This clonotype was seen repeatedly, ten times or more. This chain uses TRBV5-1 with TRBJ2-4; 8 nucleotides agree with TRBD2. Per germline, CDR1 SGHRS and CDR2 YFSETQ. The CDR3 has 16 residues. Unmatched junction bases numbered 14, after V lost 4 bases and J lost 8 bases. CDR3 sequence reads: CASSLLGGSGEDIQYF. The CDR3 DNA follows: TGCGCCAGCAGCCTTCTGGGAGGTAGCGGGGAGGACATTCAGTACTTC. Complete variable domain (other parts from reference TRBV5-1 and TRBJ2-4): KAGVTQTPRYLIKTRGQQVTLSCSPISGHRSVSWYQQTPGQGLQFLFEYFSETQRNKGNFPGRFSGRQFSNSRSEMNVSTLELGDSALYLCASSLLGGSGEDIQYFGAGTRLSVL.

This CDR3 reads CASSPSRMVTRGYTF. In DNA, the CDR3 is TGTGCCAGCAGTCCCTCCCGGATGGTCACGCGCGGCTACACCTTC. J is TRBJ1-2 and V is TRBV12-3 or TRBV12-4; D call uncertain. This CDR3 has 15 residues. V was clipped by 5 bases and J by 8 bases, with 21 bases between them.

In nucleotides, the CDR3 is TGCAGTGCTAGAGCGGTACAGATCGCCCACAATGAGCAGTTCTTC. Translated: CSARAVQIAHNEQFF. This chain joins TRBV20-1 and TRBJ2-1; D ambiguous. The CDR3 spans 15 residues. Germline CDR1 is DFQATT and CDR2 is SNEGSKA (reference sequence). Trimming left V 1 base short and J 5 bases short, with 15 bases between.

The rearrangement links TRBV6-5 to TRBJ1-4; a possible D gene is TRBD1 (6 bases). In germline, CDR1 is MNHEY, CDR2 SVGAGI. The V and J ends lost 0 bases and 8 bases respectively, with 13 bases between them. The CDR3 runs 15 residues. The CDR3 spells CASSYSFGGREKLFF. The CDR3 DNA sequence: TGTGCCAGCAGTTACTCGTTCGGGGGGCGGGAAAAACTGTTTTTT.